A few counts support the clone carrying this TCR beta chain. Sequencing used immunoSEQ multiplex PCR; TCRdb keeps in-frame clones, though not all of them. This table has 6,000 to 9,000 clones, about 31% appearing once. Germline V CDR1 and CDR2: MNHNS, SASEGT. This CDR3 comprises 14 residues. V lost 4 bases and J 0 bases, leaving 10 bases between the germline ends. This sample stems from a study of graft-versus-host responses after intestinal transplantation. Across the whole study: Recipients underwent multivisceral, liver-intestinal, or isolated intestinal transplants. Tacrolimus plus steroids were given to all recipients for about three years, preceded by anti-thymocyte globulin induction.

The sequence was obtained from a human patient who was an organ donor for intestinal transplantation. The J gene is TRBJ2-7, the V gene TRBV6-1; no firm D call. The material was alloreactive CD4+ T cells from a mixed lymphocyte reaction culture, obtained before transplantation. Subset indicated: CFSE-low proliferating T cells sorted from approximately 6-day pre-transplant mixed lymphocyte reaction (GvH or HvG direction). CDR3 bases: TGTGCCAGCAGTGCGCGGCGAAGCTCCTACGAGCAGTACTTC. Amino acids: CASSARRSSYEQYF.